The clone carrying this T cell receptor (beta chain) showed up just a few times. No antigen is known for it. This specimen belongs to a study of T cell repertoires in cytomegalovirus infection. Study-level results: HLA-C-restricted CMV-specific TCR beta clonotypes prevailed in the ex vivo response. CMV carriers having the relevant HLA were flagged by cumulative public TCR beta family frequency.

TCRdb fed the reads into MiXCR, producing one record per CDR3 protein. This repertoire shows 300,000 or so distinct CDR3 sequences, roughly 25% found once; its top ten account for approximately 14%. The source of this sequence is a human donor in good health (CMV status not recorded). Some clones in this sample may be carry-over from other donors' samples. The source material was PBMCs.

For the CDR3, the DNA is TGTGCCAGTAGTGTAACATCAGGGGCAGGTGACACTGAAGCTTTCTTT. It yields the protein CASSVTSGAGDTEAFF. The V call is TRBV19, the J call TRBJ1-1, with D possibly TRBD1 on 6 matching bases. Germline V gives CDR1 LNHDA, CDR2 SQIVND (reference sequence). V was shortened by 5 bases and J by 3 bases, with 19 bases between the two germline ends. The length of the CDR3 is 16 residues.